Reported below is one T cell receptor (beta chain). No antigen is known for it. The germline gives CDR1 SGHRS, CDR2 YFSETQ. With 0 bases removed from V and 3 bases from J, the gap between germline ends came to 13 bases. The CDR3 runs to 16 residues. This entry is derived from a study of siplizumab effects on memory and regulatory T cells. TCRdb's table, derived via immunoSEQ multiplex PCR, lists solely in-frame clones and lacks some. The sample has approximately 100,000 clones, about 91% seen once. Study outcomes and limitations: Sequences below about 10^-5 frequency were poorly captured. As a result, only a minor fraction of alloreactive clones mapped to unstimulated subsets. Controls showed an average of around 27% Treg-derived mappable alloreactive CD4+ clones, while siplizumab showed about 75%.

This clonotype originated in a human donor in good health. The gene calls are TRBV5-1 and TRBJ1-3; no clear D gene. The sequenced material came from Tregs sorted from blood. The CDR3 here is CASSLGGSPLGNTIYF. The CDR3 region has the DNA TGCGCCAGCAGCTTGGGGGGATCCCCCCTTGGAAACACCATATATTTT.